A single sample gave rise to the 7 T cell receptor beta chains below, sequenced in a study of T cell responses to AZD1222 COVID-19 vaccine (dated by TCRdb to about 2021). The time point label, as the study defines it: baseline before first vaccination. Library method: the immunoSEQ multiplex PCR assay. Here the immuneACCESS table is served through TCRdb, limited to in-frame sequences with V and J called. Missing clones are a known gap in these copies; in checked studies unresolved V genes cover under half, and the rest lacks a known reason. This sample gives 140,000 to 150,000 clones in total; roughly 91% of them show up just once. 9.1% of the sample is in the top ten clones. This specimen consisted of peripheral blood, obtained on day 0 of AZD1222 vaccination. The source of these receptors is an adult in good health.

The rearrangement uses TRBV19 and TRBJ2-5; 10 positions match TRBD2. Germline-derived CDR1 and CDR2 are LNHDA and SQIVND (reference sequence). V was pared by 2 bases and J by 3 bases, with 6 bases of the junction left unmatched. The CDR3 is 16 residues long. The CDR3 reads CASSIKPSGGKETQYF. The CDR3 nucleotides are TGTGCCAGTAGTATAAAGCCTAGCGGGGGAAAAGAGACCCAGTACTTC. Full variable domain (remainder filled in from reference TRBV19 and TRBJ2-5): DGGITQSPKYLFRKEGQNVTLSCEQNLNHDAMYWYRQDPGQGLRLIYYSQIVNDFQKGDIAEGYSVSREKKESFPLTVTSAQKNPTAFYLCASSIKPSGGKETQYFGPGTRLLVL.

This chain uses TRBV7-3 with TRBJ2-1, with D perhaps TRBD2 (5 bases). CDR3 length: 15 amino acids. V was pared by 5 bases and J by 7 bases, with 18 bases between. Germline V CDR1 and CDR2: SGHTA, FQGTGA. CDR3 sequence (DNA): TGTGCCAGCAGCATAGGTGGCTATCGGGAAAATGAGCAGTTCTTC. Translated, it gives CASSIGGYRENEQFF.

This clone was seen only once. The genes are TRBV18 and TRBJ1-2, with D maybe TRBD1 (5 bases). CDR1 is KGHSH, CDR2 LQKENI, per germline. CDR3 length: 16 residues. Between the trimmed V and J ends, which lost 0 bases and 4 bases, there was a span of 15 bases. The CDR3 DNA reads TGTGCCAGCTCACCACCGGATTGGGGCGAGTCCTATGGCTACACCTTC. Protein: CASSPPDWGESYGYTF.

The chain is built from TRBV7-9 and TRBJ1-1; possibly TRBD1 for D (5 bases). Germline loops: CDR1 SEHNR, CDR2 FQNEAQ (reference sequence). The V gene lost 7 bases and the J gene lost 0 bases, with 6 bases spanning the gap. The CDR3 covers 12 residues. The CDR3 DNA sequence: TGTGCCAGCACAGGGATGAACACTGAAGCTTTCTTT. This translates into CASTGMNTEAFF.

The genes are TRBV6-2 or TRBV6-3 and TRBJ2-7; 14 nucleotides match TRBD2. This CDR3 is built from 17 residues. Trimming removed 5 bases from V and 5 bases from J; junction bases left unmatched: 11. From germline, CDR1 is MNHEY and CDR2 SVGEGT. The CDR3 DNA reads as TGTGCCAGCAGTGCTATGAGGACTAGCGGGGGGAACGACGAGCAGTACTTC. Translated: CASSAMRTSGGNDEQYF.

The count of this clone is one. The V and J genes are TRBV5-1 and TRBJ2-1, with 8 bases aligning to TRBD2. CDR1 is SGHRS, CDR2 YFSETQ, per germline. The CDR3 runs to 15 residues. The V segment lost 1 base and the J segment 3 bases; nucleotides outside the gene matches: 3. CDR3 residues: CASSLLSGGYNEQFF. CDR3 DNA sequence: TGCGCCAGCAGCTTGTTGAGCGGGGGCTACAATGAGCAGTTCTTC.

The J gene is TRBJ1-1, the V gene TRBV21-1. TRBV21-1 is a recognized pseudogene. This CDR3 has 17 amino acids. The CDR3 reads CASSKRLPGDRDTEAFF. As DNA, the CDR3 is TGTGCCAGCAGCAAACGTCTCCCGGGGGATCGGGATACTGAAGCTTTCTTT.